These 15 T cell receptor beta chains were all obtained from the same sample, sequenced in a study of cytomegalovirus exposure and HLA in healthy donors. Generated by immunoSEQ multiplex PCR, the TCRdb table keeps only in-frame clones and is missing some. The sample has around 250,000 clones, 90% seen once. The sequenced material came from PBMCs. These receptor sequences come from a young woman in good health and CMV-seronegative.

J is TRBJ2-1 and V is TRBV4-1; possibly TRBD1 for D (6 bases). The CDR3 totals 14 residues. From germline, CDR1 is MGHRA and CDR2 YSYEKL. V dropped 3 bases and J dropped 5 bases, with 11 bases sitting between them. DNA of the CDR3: TGCGCCAGCAGCCATCTCACAGGGAACAATGAGCAGTTCTTC. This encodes CASSHLTGNNEQFF.

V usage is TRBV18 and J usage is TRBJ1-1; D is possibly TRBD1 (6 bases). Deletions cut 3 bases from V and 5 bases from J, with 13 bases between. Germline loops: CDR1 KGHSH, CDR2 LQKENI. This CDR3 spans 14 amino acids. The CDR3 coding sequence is TGTGCCAGCTCACCCACCGGGACATCGACTGAAGCTTTCTTT. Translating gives CASSPTGTSTEAFF. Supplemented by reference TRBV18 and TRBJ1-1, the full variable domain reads NAGVMQNPRHLVRRRGQEARLRCSPMKGHSHVYWYRQLPEEGLKFMVYLQKENIIDESGMPKERFSAEFPKEGPSILRIQQVVRGDSAAYFCASSPTGTSTEAFFGQGTRLTVV.

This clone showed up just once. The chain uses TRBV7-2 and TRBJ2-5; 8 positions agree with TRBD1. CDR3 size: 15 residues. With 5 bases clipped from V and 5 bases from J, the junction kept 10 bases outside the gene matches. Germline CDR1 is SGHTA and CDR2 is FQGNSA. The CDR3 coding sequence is TGTGCCAGCAGCAAGTCCGGACAGGGTCGGGAGACCCAGTACTTC. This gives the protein CASSKSGQGRETQYF.

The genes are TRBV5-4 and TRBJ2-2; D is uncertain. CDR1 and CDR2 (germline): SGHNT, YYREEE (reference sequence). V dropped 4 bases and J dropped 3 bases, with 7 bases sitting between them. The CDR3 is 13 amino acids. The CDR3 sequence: CASSKRDTGELFF. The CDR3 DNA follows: TGTGCCAGCAGCAAGAGAGACACCGGGGAGCTGTTTTTT.

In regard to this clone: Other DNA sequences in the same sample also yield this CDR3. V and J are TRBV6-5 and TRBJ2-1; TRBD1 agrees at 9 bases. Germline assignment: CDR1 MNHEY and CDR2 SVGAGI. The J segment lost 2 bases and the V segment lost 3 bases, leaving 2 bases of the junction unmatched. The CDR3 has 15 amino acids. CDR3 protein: CASSYTGGAYNEQFF. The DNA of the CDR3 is TGTGCCAGCAGTTATACAGGGGGCGCCTACAATGAGCAGTTCTTC.

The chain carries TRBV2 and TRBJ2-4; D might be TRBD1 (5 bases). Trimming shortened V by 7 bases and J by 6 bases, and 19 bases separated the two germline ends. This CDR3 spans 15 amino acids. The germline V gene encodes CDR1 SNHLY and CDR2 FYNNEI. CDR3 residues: CASTPRASVGNIQYF. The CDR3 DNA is TGTGCCAGCACCCCCAGGGCTAGTGTTGGAAACATTCAGTACTTC.

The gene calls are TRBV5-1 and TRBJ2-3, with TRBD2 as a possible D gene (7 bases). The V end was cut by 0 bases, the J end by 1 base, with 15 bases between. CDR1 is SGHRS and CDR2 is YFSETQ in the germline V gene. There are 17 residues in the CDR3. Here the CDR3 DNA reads TGCGCCAGCAGCTTGGAAACGGGGGGCCTGGGCACAGATACGCAGTATTTT. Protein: CASSLETGGLGTDTQYF. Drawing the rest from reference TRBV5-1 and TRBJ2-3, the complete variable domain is KAGVTQTPRYLIKTRGQQVTLSCSPISGHRSVSWYQQTPGQGLQFLFEYFSETQRNKGNFPGRFSGRQFSNSRSEMNVSTLELGDSALYLCASSLETGGLGTDTQYFGPGTRLTVL.

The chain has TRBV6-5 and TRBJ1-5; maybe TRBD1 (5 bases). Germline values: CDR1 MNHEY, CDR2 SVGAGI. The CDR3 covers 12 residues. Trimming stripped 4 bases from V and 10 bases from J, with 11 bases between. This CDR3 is CASSWSTDPQHF. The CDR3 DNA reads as TGTGCCAGCAGTTGGTCGACAGACCCCCAGCATTTT.

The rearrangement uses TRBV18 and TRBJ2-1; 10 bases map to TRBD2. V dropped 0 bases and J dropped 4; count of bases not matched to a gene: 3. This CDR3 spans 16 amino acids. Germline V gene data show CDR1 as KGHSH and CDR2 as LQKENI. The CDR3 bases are TGTGCCAGCTCACCACCTGGGACTAGCGAATACAATGAGCAGTTCTTC. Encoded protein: CASSPPGTSEYNEQFF.

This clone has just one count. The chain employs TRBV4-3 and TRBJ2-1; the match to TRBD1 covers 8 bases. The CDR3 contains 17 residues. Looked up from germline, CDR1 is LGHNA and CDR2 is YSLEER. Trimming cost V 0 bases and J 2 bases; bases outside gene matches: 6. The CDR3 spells CASSQDPLQGAYNEQFF. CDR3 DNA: TGCGCCAGCAGCCAAGATCCCCTACAGGGGGCCTACAATGAGCAGTTCTTC.

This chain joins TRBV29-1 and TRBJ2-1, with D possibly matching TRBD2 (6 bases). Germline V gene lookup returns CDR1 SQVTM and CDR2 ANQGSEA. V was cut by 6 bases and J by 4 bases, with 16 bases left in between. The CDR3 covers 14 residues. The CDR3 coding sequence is TGCAGCGTAATCCGGGGGACCCCTTACAATGAGCAGTTCTTC. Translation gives CSVIRGTPYNEQFF.

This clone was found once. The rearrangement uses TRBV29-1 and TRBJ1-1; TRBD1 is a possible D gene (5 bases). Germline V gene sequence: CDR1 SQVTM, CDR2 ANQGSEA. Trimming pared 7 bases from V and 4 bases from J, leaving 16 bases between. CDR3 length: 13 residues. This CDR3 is CSAVRPGFTEAFF. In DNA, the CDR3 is TGCAGCGCCGTCAGACCAGGGTTCACTGAAGCTTTCTTT. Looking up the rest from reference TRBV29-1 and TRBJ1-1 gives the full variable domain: SAVISQKPSRDICQRGTSLTIQCQVDSQVTMMFWYRQQPGQSLTLIATANQGSEATYESGFVIDKFPISRPNLTFSTLTVSNMSPEDSSIYLCSAVRPGFTEAFFGQGTRLTVV.

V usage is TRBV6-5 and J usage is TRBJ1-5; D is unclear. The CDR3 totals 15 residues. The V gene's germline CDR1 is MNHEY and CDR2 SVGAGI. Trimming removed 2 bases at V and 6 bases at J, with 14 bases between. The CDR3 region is CASSYLPGPLQPQHF. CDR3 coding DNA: TGTGCCAGCAGTTACCTTCCAGGCCCTCTTCAGCCCCAGCATTTT.

Here the CDR3 reads CASSDWGGLAKNIQYF. As DNA, the CDR3 is TGTGCCAGCAGTGATTGGGGGGGGCTAGCCAAAAACATTCAGTACTTC. This sequence joins TRBV2 and TRBJ2-4; maybe TRBD2 (7 bases). The V and J ends lost 3 bases and 0 bases respectively, with 12 bases between them. Germline V CDR1 and CDR2: SNHLY, FYNNEI. The CDR3 covers 16 residues.

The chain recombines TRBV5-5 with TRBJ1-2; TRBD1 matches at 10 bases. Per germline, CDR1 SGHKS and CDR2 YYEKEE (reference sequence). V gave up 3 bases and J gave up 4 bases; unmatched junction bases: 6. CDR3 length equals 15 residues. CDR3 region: CASSSSTGGFYGYTF. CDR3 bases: TGTGCCAGCAGCTCCTCGACAGGGGGCTTCTATGGCTACACCTTC.